The rows below give T cell receptor beta chains drawn from one sample of a study of blood T cell repertoires in COVID-19. Using immunoSEQ multiplex PCR, the repertoire was profiled, and TCRdb retains in-frame clones only, with some absent. The sample has 110,000 to 150,000 clones; approximately 78% are singletons. The sample was peripheral blood. The source is a woman of 80 years or more with acute or convalescent COVID-19. CDR3s include the opening cysteine and the closing phenylalanine or tryptophan.

V gene,J gene,CDR3 protein
TRBV11-2,TRBJ2-7,CASSLGPGGAGYEQYF
TRBV9,TRBJ2-1,CASSVGGSGTSIQQFF
TRBV7-7,TRBJ1-1,CASSLRLNTEAFF
TRBV2,TRBJ2-1,CASTPPFLAVISYNEQFF
TRBV28,TRBJ1-5,CASSVESFWSQPQHF
TRBV3-1/TRBV3-2,TRBJ2-5,CASSPSGLAGKETQYF
TRBV21-1,TRBJ1-5,CAILTGLRGQPQHF
TRBV4-1,TRBJ2-7,CASSQGQGSPEQYF
TRBV5-5,TRBJ1-6,CASSLMGGVSSYNSPLHF
TRBV27,TRBJ1-6,CASRLYGGGYNSPLHF
TRBV29-1,TRBJ1-1,CSVEGDYSAPEAFF
TRBV10-3,TRBJ2-5,CAISETGWQETQYF
TRBV10-3,TRBJ2-6,CAISEAGAGAGANVLTF
TRBV5-1,TRBJ2-1,CASSSPSTVLYNEQFF
TRBV11-2,TRBJ2-2,CASSPRDRRHLQWTGELFF
TRBV6-5,TRBJ1-2,CASRYRGDYGYTF
TRBV28,TRBJ1-2,CASRQGSYGYTF
TRBV11-2,TRBJ1-1,CASSLITAKAFF
TRBV10-3,TRBJ1-2,CAISDWYGSGGYTF
TRBV7-2,TRBJ1-4,CASSLGGRANEKLFF
TRBV7-3,TRBJ1-1,CASSLTRDSYTEAFF
TRBV6-6,TRBJ2-7,CASSSTGQGYEQYF
TRBV28,TRBJ1-2,CASSLGRGTLYGYTF
TRBV10-1,TRBJ2-1,CASSESGSRNEQFF
TRBV3-1/TRBV3-2,TRBJ1-4,CASSLITGGVEKLFF
TRBV20-1,TRBJ2-1,CSAEFDEQFF
TRBV27,TRBJ1-1,CASSLNRETEAFF
TRBV19,TRBJ2-2,CASSIDLGYTGELFF
TRBV18,TRBJ1-1,CASSPIATGGWVNTEAFF
TRBV27,TRBJ2-7,CASSPRRFRSYEQYF
TRBV2,TRBJ1-1,CASSEREGTEAFF
TRBV11-1,TRBJ1-2,CASSPTGYPYGYTF
TRBV28,TRBJ2-5,CASRGAFQETQYF
TRBV5-1,TRBJ1-2,CASSLVVNNHYGYTF
TRBV28,TRBJ1-6,CASSLPGQGFSPLHF
TRBV10-3,TRBJ1-2,CAIRDTVRGYTF
TRBV30,TRBJ2-1,CALTGSSYNEQFF
TRBV6-6,TRBJ2-7,CASSPQGTYLGEQYF
TRBV10-3,TRBJ2-5,CAISEPGQPGETQYF